Below are 10 T cell receptor beta chains sequenced from a single sample in a study of blood T cell repertoires in COVID-19. Sequencing was performed with immunoSEQ multiplex PCR; in TCRdb, only in-frame clones are kept and a portion is missing. The repertoire holds around 190,000 clones, with roughly 76% as singletons. Sample: peripheral blood. Receptors were obtained from a middle-aged woman with COVID-19, enrolled during active disease.

The table lists this clone with a count of one. V usage is TRBV29-1 and J usage is TRBJ2-1; D may be TRBD2 (5 bases). The CDR3 length is 13 residues. The germline V gene encodes CDR1 SQVTM and CDR2 ANQGSEA. Trimming cost V 7 bases and J 0 bases, with 10 bases left between them. CDR3 DNA sequence: TGCAGCGCCGGACTCTACTCCTACAATGAGCAGTTCTTC. Amino acid sequence: CSAGLYSYNEQFF.

The chain employs TRBV6-5 and TRBJ2-5; 7 bases agree with TRBD2. CDR3 size: 14 residues. J was trimmed by 5 bases and V by 2 bases; bases with no gene match: 5. The germline CDR1 and CDR2 sequences are MNHEY and SVGAGI. The CDR3 DNA reads TGTGCCAGCAGTTACGGATGGGGAGGGGAGACCCAGTACTTC. It specifies CASSYGWGGETQYF.

This clone was recorded only once. This sequence joins TRBV18 and TRBJ2-7; tentative D call: TRBD2 (6 bases). This CDR3 comprises 14 residues. With 1 base removed from V and 5 bases from J, the gap between germline ends came to 12 bases. CDR1 and CDR2 (germline): KGHSH, LQKENI. This CDR3 reads CASSPRRGTDEQYF. CDR3 nucleotide sequence: TGTGCCAGCTCACCACGGCGGGGTACGGACGAGCAGTACTTC.

The chain combines TRBV2 with TRBJ1-6; possibly TRBD1 for D (5 bases). V gave up 4 bases and J gave up 6 bases, with 16 bases separating them. The CDR3 is 16 amino acids. Germline V gene sequence: CDR1 SNHLY, CDR2 FYNNEI. The CDR3 loop reads CASSGIRGEGNSPLHF. The DNA for the CDR3 is TGTGCCAGCAGTGGGATACGAGGGGAGGGTAATTCACCCCTCCACTTT.

The V gene is TRBV15, the J gene TRBJ1-5; D unresolved. This CDR3 has 14 amino acids. V lost 1 base to trimming and J lost 2 bases, with 6 bases between them. Germline V CDR1 and CDR2: LNHNV, YYDKDF (reference sequence). Written as DNA, the CDR3 is TGTGCCACCAGCAGAGTGGAGCGCAATCAGCCCCAGCATTTT. Translating gives CATSRVERNQPQHF.

The rearrangement uses TRBV10-1 and TRBJ1-1, with a tentative D call TRBD1 (6 bases). With 4 bases removed from V and 4 bases from J, the gap between germline ends came to 19 bases. This CDR3 has 16 residues. Germline lookup yields CDR1 WNHNN and CDR2 SYGVQD (reference sequence). DNA for the CDR3: TGCGCCAGCAGTGGCAGGGGCACCTCCGGGACCACTGAAGCTTTCTTT. Translated: CASSGRGTSGTTEAFF.

V and J are TRBV20-1 and TRBJ1-1; the D is unclear. V lost 4 bases and J lost 4, with 7 bases in between. There are 11 residues in the CDR3. Germline assignment: CDR1 DFQATT and CDR2 SNEGSKA (reference sequence). This chain's CDR3 is CSAMGSTEAFF. CDR3 coding DNA: TGCAGTGCTATGGGGAGCACTGAAGCTTTCTTT.

The chain carries TRBV18 and TRBJ2-5; 7 positions agree with TRBD1. In germline, CDR1 is KGHSH, CDR2 LQKENI. The CDR3 spans 14 residues. J was trimmed by 5 bases and V by 3 bases; bases with no gene match: 6. The CDR3: CASSPSQGLETQYF. CDR3 nucleotide sequence: TGTGCCAGCTCACCCTCACAGGGGTTGGAGACCCAGTACTTC.

The CDR3 DNA sequence: TGTGCCATCAGTGAGGGCCCCAGGGACTCGAGCTCCTACGAGCAGTACGTC. The encoded protein is CAISEGPRDSSSYEQYV. This rearrangement joins TRBV10-3 to TRBJ2-7; TRBD2 might be the D (6 bases). V gave up 2 bases and J gave up 0 bases, with 17 bases separating them. The germline V gene encodes CDR1 ENHRY and CDR2 SYGVKD. This CDR3 is built from 17 residues.

This clone rates as medium-sized. The chain joins TRBV6-1 to TRBJ2-2; 9 positions agree with TRBD1. CDR1 is MNHNS, CDR2 SASEGT, per germline. CDR3 length: 18 amino acids. Trimming took 4 bases from V and 4 from J; bases not matched to a gene: 13. CDR3 amino acids: CASSGDRASNLLTGELFF. CDR3 in DNA: TGTGCCAGCAGTGGGGACAGGGCCTCGAACCTTCTCACCGGGGAGCTGTTTTTT.